This T cell receptor beta chain was profiled in a study of T cell clones after liver transplantation. Study-wide context: Graft-donor-reactive sequences were compared with third-party-reactive TCRbeta sequences from pre-transplant mixed lymphocyte reactions. Without induction therapy, subjects received standard immunosuppression until 12-24 months post-transplant.

Data came from immunoSEQ multiplex PCR; TCRdb stores just in-frame clones and leaves some out. This table has approximately 25,000 clones, over 55% appearing once. Turning to this clone: Its antigen is still unknown.

The study, taken as a whole, reports: Conclusions were preliminary, with small, heterogeneous patient groups.

The clonotype comes from a human donor who received a liver transplant. The sample was CD4+ T cells from blood, taken before liver transplant.

As DNA, the CDR3 is TGCGCCAGCAGCTTGACAGGGGACTCTGGAAACACCATATATTTT. The encoded protein is CASSLTGDSGNTIYF. The chain is built from TRBV5-1 and TRBJ1-3; 7 nucleotides match TRBD1. The CDR3 runs to 15 residues. Germline V gene sequence: CDR1 SGHRS, CDR2 YFSETQ. Germline trimming cut 1 base from V and 0 bases from J; bases unmatched to any gene: 1.